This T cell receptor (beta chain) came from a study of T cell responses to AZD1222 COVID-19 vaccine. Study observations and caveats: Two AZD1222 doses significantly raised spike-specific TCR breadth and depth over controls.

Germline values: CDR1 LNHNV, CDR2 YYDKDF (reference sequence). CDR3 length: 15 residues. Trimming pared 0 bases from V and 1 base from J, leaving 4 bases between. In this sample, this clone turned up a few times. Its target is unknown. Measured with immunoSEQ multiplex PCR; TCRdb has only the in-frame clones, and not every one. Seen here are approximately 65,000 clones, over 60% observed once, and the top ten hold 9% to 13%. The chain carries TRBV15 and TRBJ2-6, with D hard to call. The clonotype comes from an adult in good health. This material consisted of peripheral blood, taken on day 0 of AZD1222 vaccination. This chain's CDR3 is CATSREGSGANVLTF. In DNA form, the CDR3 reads TGTGCCACCAGCAGAGAGGGGTCTGGGGCCAACGTCCTGACTTTC.